Below, 11 T cell receptor beta chains from the same sample are listed, as sequenced in a study of identical twins. TCRdb passed the 5' RACE reads through MiXCR, listing each CDR3 protein once. This sample has roughly 230,000 distinct CDR3 sequences; around 8.3% occur once, and the top ten carry around 3%. The sample was also linked to a second study, of yellow fever vaccine responses in identical twins.

Sequencing was done on a sample of CD8+ T cells sorted from blood. These TCRs come from a woman aged 18-29 years in good health.

This clonotype was found a few times. This chain links TRBV7-9 with TRBJ2-5, with 7 bases identical to TRBD1. The CDR3 consists of 15 residues. V was pared by 0 bases and J by 5 bases, with 6 bases of the junction left unmatched. Germline loops: CDR1 SEHNR, CDR2 FQNEAQ (reference sequence). The CDR3 loop reads CASSLALDRDETQYF. CDR3 in DNA: TGTGCCAGCAGCTTAGCCTTAGACAGGGATGAGACCCAGTACTTC.

This chain joins TRBV27 and TRBJ2-7; a possible D gene is TRBD2 (6 bases). Germline V lookup: CDR1 MNHEY, CDR2 SMNVEV (reference sequence). The CDR3 covers 14 residues. V lost 5 bases, J lost 7 bases, and 18 bases lay in between. The DNA of the CDR3 is TGTGCCAGCAGTGTTAAGGGGACTCTCAGGGAGCAGTACTTC. Translated: CASSVKGTLREQYF.

There are a few counts of this clonotype. This chain links TRBV7-9 with TRBJ2-3; the D gene is possibly TRBD1 (5 bases). CDR3 length equals 15 residues. CDR1 and CDR2 from the germline V gene are SEHNR and FQNEAQ (reference sequence). The ends were cut back, 4 bases at V and 2 bases at J, with 13 bases in the middle. The CDR3 loop is CASSSAGPPTDTQYF. CDR3 sequence (DNA): TGTGCCAGCAGCTCGGCAGGGCCCCCCACAGATACGCAGTATTTT.

The table lists this clonotype with many counts. The rearrangement uses TRBV29-1 and TRBJ2-3; the D call may be TRBD1 or TRBD2 (5 bases each). Per germline, CDR1 SQVTM and CDR2 ANQGSEA. The CDR3 covers 15 residues. V was shortened by 3 bases and J by 0 bases, with 13 bases between the two germline ends. The CDR3 reads CSVDPLGASTDTQYF. For the CDR3, the DNA is TGCAGCGTTGATCCACTCGGGGCTAGCACAGATACGCAGTATTTT.

J is TRBJ2-2 and V is TRBV11-2; D may be TRBD1 (6 bases). The germline V gene encodes CDR1 SGHAT and CDR2 FQNNGV. This CDR3 spans 19 amino acids. V lost 5 bases to trimming and J lost 7 bases, with 29 bases between them. The CDR3 nucleotides read TGTGCCAGCAGCCACCATAGACAGGATGGGATTGGGAACGTCGGGGAGCTGTTTTTT. It encodes CASSHHRQDGIGNVGELFF.

The chain joins TRBV29-1 to TRBJ2-7, with 9 bases that match TRBD1. Germline V gives CDR1 SQVTM, CDR2 ANQGSEA. The CDR3 has 15 residues. Trimming at V came to 2 bases and at J to 4 bases, leaving 9 bases not matched to a gene. Here the CDR3 reads CSVELRDREVYEQYF. CDR3 bases: TGCAGCGTTGAACTCCGGGACAGGGAGGTTTACGAGCAGTACTTC.

In this sample, this clonotype turned up a few times. The V and J genes are TRBV27 and TRBJ2-1, with D perhaps TRBD1 (5 bases). Deletions cut 8 bases from V and 10 bases from J, with 18 bases between. Germline-derived CDR1 and CDR2 are MNHEY and SMNVEV (reference sequence). CDR3 length: 13 amino acids. The CDR3 here is CASGVQAGVEQFF. Here the CDR3 DNA reads TGTGCCAGCGGCGTACAGGCAGGTGTGGAGCAGTTCTTC.

The rearrangement uses TRBV5-1 and TRBJ2-7, with TRBD1 matching 10 bases. This CDR3 comprises 15 residues. Germline V gene data show CDR1 as SGHRS and CDR2 as YFSETQ. Unmatched junction bases numbered 5, after V lost 0 bases and J lost 5 bases. The CDR3 DNA follows: TGCGCCAGCAGCTTGGCCATGACAGGGGGCGACGAGCAGTACTTC. Translating gives CASSLAMTGGDEQYF.

This clonotype has ten or more counts. The chain is built from TRBV20-1 and TRBJ2-1; the D call may be TRBD1 or TRBD2 (5 bases each). The CDR3 is 13 amino acids. Germline lookup yields CDR1 DFQATT and CDR2 SNEGSKA (reference sequence). Trimming took off 1 base at V and 12 bases at J, with 16 bases between the two ends. CDR3 nucleotide sequence: TGCAGTGCTAGAGGTTGGGACCGCGAAACGCAGTTCTTC. Translating it yields CSARGWDRETQFF.

This clonotype turned up a few times. CDR3 loop: CATSPGAFITDTQYF. The CDR3 nucleotides read TGTGCCACCAGCCCGGGGGCCTTTATCACAGATACGCAGTATTTT. The genes are TRBV27 and TRBJ2-3; TRBD1 or TRBD2 may be the D gene (6 bases each). Trimming took off 10 bases at V and 2 bases at J, with 19 bases between the two ends. The CDR3 length is 15 residues. From germline, CDR1 is MNHEY and CDR2 SMNVEV (reference sequence).

This clonotype was counted at least ten times. This chain uses TRBV28 with TRBJ2-1; 16 positions match TRBD2. Germline V gene data show CDR1 as MDHEN and CDR2 as SYDVKM. With 5 bases clipped from V and 10 bases from J, the junction kept 5 bases outside the gene matches. This CDR3 contains 15 residues. CDR3: CASSQGLAGGREQFF. The CDR3 DNA follows: TGTGCCAGCAGTCAGGGACTAGCGGGAGGGAGGGAGCAGTTCTTC.